This T cell receptor beta chain was profiled in a study of blood T cell repertoires in COVID-19. Study in general: The United States, Italy and Spain provided the acute and convalescent COVID-19 samples.

Germline V lookup: CDR1 MDHEN, CDR2 SYDVKM. Trimming left V 5 bases short and J 0 bases short, with 14 bases between. The CDR3 contains 15 residues. In the authors' methods: By means of reference gene primer amplification, nucleated cell counts were estimated. The repertoire was sequenced with immunoSEQ multiplex PCR; TCRdb's copy has only in-frame clones and lacks some. V, J and clone size derive from that table, while D and trimming were established from the DNA sequence. The sample records some 400,000 clones, 89% being singletons. Adults between roughly 18 and 100 years of age took part from 24 US areas. Donors in Cohort 3 counted as recovered after two negative PCRs, clearance, or symptom resolution.

This TCR was sampled from a woman aged 25 to 39 who had recovered from COVID-19. The sample consisted of PBMCs or T cells enriched from blood (not recorded which). The rearrangement joins TRBV28 to TRBJ2-7; TRBD1 might be the D (6 bases). CDR3 loop: CASSAPRGLSYEQYF. The CDR3 nucleotides read TGTGCCAGCAGTGCCCCCAGGGGCCTCTCCTACGAGCAGTACTTC.